This T cell receptor (beta chain) comes out of a study of T cell responses to AZD1222 COVID-19 vaccine. Study conclusions and caveats: It should be noted that donors were predominantly white British and more often female, and clonal diversity was possibly underestimated. Reportedly, nearly half the spike-specific TCRs target unmutated variant regions. With dominance at 160-218 and 743-854, vaccine-associated CD4 TCRs spanned spike.

Second doses that came at about 4 or about 12 weeks were put together. This table comes from immunoSEQ multiplex PCR, and its TCRdb copy is limited to in-frame clones, with some not included. The sample has under 150,000 clones, 90% seen once. A word on this clone: Antigen unknown. At one boundary the junction diverges from the germline segment, which might be a read error.

The germline V gene encodes CDR1 WSHSY and CDR2 SAAADI. The CDR3 contains 14 residues. The chain links TRBV10-2 to TRBJ2-7; the D gene is possibly TRBD2 (5 bases). The origin of this receptor is an adult who received the AZD1222 COVID-19 vaccine. The specimen was peripheral blood, collected 28 days after the second AZD1222 dose. CDR3 protein: CASGESGLAYEQYF. CDR3 in DNA: TGCGCCAGCGGTGAGTCTGGACTTGCCTACGAGCAGTACTTC.